This T cell receptor (beta chain) was captured by sequencing in a study of T cell responses to AZD1222 COVID-19 vaccine. The wider study: Pooling of second doses given at about 4 or about 12 weeks was done. Study-wide results and limits: There were repertoire samples only from the period after the peak T cell response. Breadth and depth of Spike-specific TCRs rose after two AZD1222 doses. Baseline serostatus was positive in only six AZD1222 recipients.

Using immunoSEQ multiplex PCR, the repertoire was profiled, and TCRdb retains in-frame clones only, with some absent. The sample carries under 150,000 clones, under 95% recorded once. CDR1 is MNHEY and CDR2 is SVGAGI in the germline V gene. Trimming stripped 5 bases from V and 10 bases from J, with 15 bases between. This CDR3 has 13 amino acids. Worth noting for this clone: Its target is unknown.

The sequencing here drew on peripheral blood, taken on day 0 of AZD1222 vaccination. The V call is TRBV6-5, the J call TRBJ2-1; perhaps TRBD1 as D (6 bases). This receptor was obtained from an adult in good health. Here the CDR3 reads CASSLIQGREQFF. The CDR3 DNA follows: TGTGCCAGCAGTCTAATACAGGGACGGGAGCAGTTCTTC.